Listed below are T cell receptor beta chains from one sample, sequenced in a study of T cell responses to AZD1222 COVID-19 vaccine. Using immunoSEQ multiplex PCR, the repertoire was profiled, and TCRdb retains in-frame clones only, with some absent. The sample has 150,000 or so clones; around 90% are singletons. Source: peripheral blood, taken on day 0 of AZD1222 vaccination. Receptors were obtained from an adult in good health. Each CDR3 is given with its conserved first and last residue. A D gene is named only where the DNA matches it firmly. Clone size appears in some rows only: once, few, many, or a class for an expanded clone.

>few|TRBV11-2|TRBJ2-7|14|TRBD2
CASSWTSGNYEQYF
TGTGCCAGCAGCTGGACTAGCGGAAACTACGAGCAGTACTTC
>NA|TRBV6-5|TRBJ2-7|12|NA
CASRVPPYEQYF
TGTGCCAGCAGGGTGCCCCCCTACGAGCAGTACTTC
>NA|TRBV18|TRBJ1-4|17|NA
CASSPGSEQGFKEKLFF
TGTGCCAGCTCACCGGGTTCCGAACAGGGTTTCAAGGAAAAACTGTTTTTT
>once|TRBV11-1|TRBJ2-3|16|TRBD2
CASSSAAGGLPDTQYF
TGTGCCAGCAGCTCCGCGGCGGGGGGCTTGCCAGATACGCAGTATTTT
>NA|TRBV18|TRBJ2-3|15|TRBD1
CASSPGQGVGDTQYF
TGTGCCAGCTCACCGGGACAGGGGGTTGGAGATACGCAGTATTTT
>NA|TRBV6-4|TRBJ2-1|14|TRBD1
CASSDRGPYNEQFF
TGTGCCAGCAGTGACAGGGGGCCTTACAATGAGCAGTTCTTC
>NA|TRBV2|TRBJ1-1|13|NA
CASTGRLNTEAFF
TGTGCCAGCACGGGCAGATTGAACACTGAAGCTTTCTTT
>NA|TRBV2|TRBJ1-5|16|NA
CASSESGQGRGQPQHF
TGTGCCAGCAGTGAATCGGGGCAGGGTCGGGGGCAGCCCCAGCATTTT
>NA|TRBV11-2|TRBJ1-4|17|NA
CASSFVTSGGNREKLFF
TGTGCCAGCAGCTTCGTAACCAGCGGGGGCAACAGAGAAAAACTGTTTTTT
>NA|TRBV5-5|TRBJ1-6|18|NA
CASSLEADSSSYNSPLHF
TGTGCCAGCAGCTTGGAAGCGGACAGTAGCTCCTATAATTCACCCCTCCACTTT
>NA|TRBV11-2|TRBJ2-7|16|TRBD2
CASSLVGGGALYEQYF
TGTGCCAGCAGCTTAGTTGGCGGGGGGGCCCTCTACGAGCAGTACTTC
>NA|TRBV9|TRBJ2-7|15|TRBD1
CASSEGAGWSYEQYF
TGTGCCAGCAGTGAGGGGGCAGGGTGGTCCTACGAGCAGTACTTC
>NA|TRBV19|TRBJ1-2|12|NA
CASNGQNYGYTF
TGTGCCAGTAACGGCCAGAACTATGGCTACACCTTC
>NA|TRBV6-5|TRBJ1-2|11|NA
CASRTARGYTF
TGTGCCAGCAGGACGGCTCGGGGCTACACCTTC
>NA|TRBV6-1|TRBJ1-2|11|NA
CASSEDYGYTF
TGTGCCAGCAGTGAGGACTATGGCTACACCTTC
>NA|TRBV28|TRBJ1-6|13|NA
CATKDGNNSPLHF
TGTGCCACCAAGGACGGAAATAATTCACCCCTCCACTTT
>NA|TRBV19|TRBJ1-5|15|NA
CASTRTARFDQPQHF
TGTGCCAGTACTAGGACAGCCCGATTCGATCAGCCCCAGCATTTT
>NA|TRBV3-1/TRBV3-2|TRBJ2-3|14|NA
CASSQRTRTDTQYF
TGTGCCAGCAGCCAACGGACTCGCACAGATACGCAGTATTTT
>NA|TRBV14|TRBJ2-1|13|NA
CASSQDYWNEQFF
TGTGCCAGCAGCCAAGATTATTGGAATGAGCAGTTCTTC
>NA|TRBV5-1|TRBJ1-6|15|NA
CASSLEGTENSPLHF
TGCGCCAGCAGCTTGGAGGGGACCGAAAATTCACCCCTCCACTTT
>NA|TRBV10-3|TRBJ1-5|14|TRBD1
CAIGGQGGNQPQHF
TGTGCCATTGGAGGACAGGGGGGCAATCAGCCCCAGCATTTT
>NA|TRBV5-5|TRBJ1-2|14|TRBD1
CASSLLGQSFGYTF
TGTGCCAGCAGCTTACTGGGACAGTCATTTGGCTACACCTTC
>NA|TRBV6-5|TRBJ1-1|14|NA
CASSYDQGNTEAFF
TGTGCCAGCAGTTACGATCAGGGGAACACTGAAGCTTTCTTT
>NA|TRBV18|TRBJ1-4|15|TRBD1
CASSQGTADNEKLFF
TGTGCCAGCTCACAAGGGACAGCGGACAATGAAAAACTGTTTTTT
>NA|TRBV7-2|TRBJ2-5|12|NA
CASSPWRETQYF
TGTGCCAGCAGCCCCTGGAGGGAGACCCAGTACTTC
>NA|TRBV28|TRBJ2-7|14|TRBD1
CASRGQGATYEQYF
TGTGCCAGCAGAGGACAGGGGGCTACCTACGAGCAGTACTTC